Given below is one TCR beta chain in context. Its cognate antigen is unknown. The sample comes from a study of T cells in Graves' hyperthyroidism and ophthalmopathy. Study-wide points: Ophthalmopathy was distinguished from stable hyperthyroidism by 13 V-J signatures.

Template material for amplifying TCR beta CDR3 regions consisted of RNA transcripts. A first-round RT-PCR of the TCR CDR3 used the HTBI primer set. TCRdb recomputed calls from the multiplex PCR reads with MiXCR, one row per CDR3 protein. The sample includes approximately 600,000 distinct CDR3 sequences, around 13% of them seen just once. This CDR3 has 17 amino acids. Trimming stripped 3 bases from V and 1 base from J, with 18 bases between. Per germline, CDR1 GTSNPN and CDR2 SVGIG (reference sequence). The V and J genes are TRBV30 and TRBJ2-2; D tentatively fits TRBD1 or TRBD2 (6 bases each). This TCR came from a woman aged 25 to 39 with Graves' hyperthyroidism that later progressed to Graves' ophthalmopathy. The specimen sequenced was blood. DNA for the CDR3: TGTGCCTGGAGAAAAGGAGGGGGACCCAAGAACACCGGGGAGCTGTTTTTT. This translates into CAWRKGGGPKNTGELFF.